This T cell receptor (beta chain) originates from a study of shared clonotypes between healthy human individuals. Study-level background: Serving as donors were a couple of women and three men, whose ages spanned 18 to 49.

Libraries were prepared by immunoSEQ multiplex PCR; TCRdb keeps only in-frame clonotypes and omits some of them. This sample has approximately 2,000,000 clones, with approximately 92% found just once. A word on this clone: Its specificity is unknown.

Study-level findings and limits: Compared with memory subsets, naive subsets generally had larger estimated richness. The study found about 5% of naive CD4 clonotypes shared across several donors.

The length of the CDR3 is 14 residues. Per the germline V gene, CDR1 is WSHSY and CDR2 is SAAADI. V lost 8 bases to trimming and J lost 6 bases, with 17 bases between them. The naive CD8 population came from CD45RO-negative cells selected for CCR7, without terminally differentiated effector memory CD45RA+ cells. Donors comprised only Caucasian adults living in Nashville, Tennessee. The chain is built from TRBV10-2 and TRBJ1-5; a weak D match, TRBD1 (5 bases). The TCR was taken from a man between 18 and 29 years old in good health. Some clones in this sample may be carry-over from other donors' samples. Sequences were obtained from naive CD8+ T cells from PBMCs. In nucleotides, the CDR3 is TGCGCCAGCGGGGTAGGGGTGGAGGGTCAGCCCCAGCATTTT. It encodes CASGVGVEGQPQHF.